One and the same sample provided the 18 T cell receptor beta chains below, sequenced in a study of radiotherapy plus CTLA-4 blockade in lung cancer. The table came from immunoSEQ multiplex PCR; TCRdb's copy has only in-frame clones and leaves some out. The sample consists of about 68,000 clones, 79% of them appearing once. This sample comprised peripheral blood, obtained from a patient treated with radiotherapy plus ipilimumab. The receptors derive from a human donor with non-small cell lung cancer who had a complete response to radiotherapy plus ipilimumab.

J is TRBJ2-3 and V is TRBV27; TRBD2 agrees at 12 bases. Germline V CDR1 and CDR2: MNHEY, SMNVEV (reference sequence). This CDR3 comprises 17 residues. The trim removed 5 bases at V and 3 bases at J, leaving 9 bases unmatched. The CDR3 loop reads CASSPRLAGEATDTQYF. The CDR3 DNA sequence: TGTGCCAGCAGTCCCCGACTAGCGGGAGAAGCGACAGATACGCAGTATTTT.

The rearrangement uses TRBV11-2 and TRBJ1-1; D remains ambiguous. The CDR3 has 14 amino acids. In germline, CDR1 is SGHAT, CDR2 FQNNGV. V was shortened by 2 bases and J by 4 bases, with 11 bases between the two germline ends. The CDR3 here is CASSLPSPSTEAFF. The CDR3 DNA reads as TGTGCCAGCAGCTTACCGTCCCCGAGCACTGAAGCTTTCTTT.

The rearrangement uses TRBV2 and TRBJ2-3; TRBD1 is a possible D gene (5 bases). CDR1 and CDR2 (germline): SNHLY, FYNNEI. V was shortened by 5 bases and J by 4 bases, with 13 bases between the two germline ends. CDR3 length: 14 amino acids. CDR3 amino acids: CASSSRGGADTQYF. The CDR3 region has the DNA TGTGCCAGCAGTTCTAGGGGTGGGGCAGATACGCAGTATTTT.

The CDR3: CASSPQTGGNSPLHF. The CDR3 region has the DNA TGTGCCAGCAGTCCCCAGACAGGGGGCAATTCACCCCTCCACTTT. The rearrangement joins TRBV6-6 to TRBJ1-6, with TRBD1 identical over 10 bases. CDR1 is MNHNY and CDR2 is SVGAGI in the germline V gene (reference sequence). This CDR3 is 15 amino acids long. With 5 bases clipped from V and 7 bases from J, the junction kept 5 bases outside the gene matches.

V is TRBV11-3 and J is TRBJ1-5; tentatively, D is TRBD1 (6 bases). Germline CDR1 and CDR2: SGHNT and YENEEA. Trimming took 3 bases from V and 7 from J, leaving 16 bases between them. This CDR3 is built from 15 residues. The CDR3 DNA sequence: TGTGCCAGCAGCTTTGGTACAGGGACGGGCCAGCCCCAGCATTTT. This sequence encodes CASSFGTGTGQPQHF. Based on the CDR3 plus reference TRBV11-3 and TRBJ1-5, the full variable domain is EAGVVQSPRYKIIEKKQPVAFWCNPISGHNTLYWYLQNLGQGPELLIRYENEEAVDDSQLPKDRFSAERLKGVDSTLKIQPAELGDSAVYLCASSFGTGTGQPQHFGDGTRLSIL.

J is TRBJ2-5 and V is TRBV7-9, with D perhaps TRBD1 (6 bases). Germline values: CDR1 SEHNR, CDR2 FQNEAQ (reference sequence). V lost 5 bases and J lost 13, with 14 bases in between. The CDR3 loop spans 11 amino acids. In DNA form, the CDR3 reads TGTGCCAGCAGCCAAGGGGGAAGGCTGTACTTC. This sequence encodes CASSQGGRLYF.

The sample holds one count of this clone. The rearrangement joins TRBV18 to TRBJ2-7; 7 bases match TRBD1. Germline V lookup: CDR1 KGHSH, CDR2 LQKENI. This CDR3 has 14 residues. The V gene end was trimmed by 3 bases and the J gene end by 4 bases; junction bases not matched to a gene: 6. Here the CDR3 DNA reads TGTGCCAGCTCACCGACGACAGGGCTTTACGAGCAGTACTTC. Translation gives CASSPTTGLYEQYF.

This clone was observed a single time. This chain joins TRBV18 and TRBJ2-4; 11 bases align to TRBD1. V shed 6 bases and J 8 bases; nucleotides not matched to a gene: 6. The CDR3 runs 14 residues. Germline CDR1 reads KGHSH; CDR2 reads LQKENI. CDR3 bases: TGTGCCAGCTCCGGACAGGGGGCGCAGGACATTCAGTACTTC. Its translation is CASSGQGAQDIQYF.

The chain links TRBV7-9 to TRBJ2-2; 9 nucleotides agree with TRBD2. The V and J ends lost 5 bases and 7 bases, in that order; junction bases with no gene match: 2. This CDR3 has 13 amino acids. Germline CDR1 is SEHNR and CDR2 is FQNEAQ (reference sequence). Written as DNA, the CDR3 is TGTGCCAGCAGCGATAGCGGGAGCGGGGAGCTGTTTTTT. Translation: CASSDSGSGELFF. The complete variable domain, with remaining parts taken from reference TRBV7-9 and TRBJ2-2, reads DTGVSQNPRHKITKRGQNVTFRCDPISEHNRLYWYRQTLGQGPEFLTYFQNEAQLEKSRLLSDRFSAERPKGSFSTLEIQRTEQGDSAMYLCASSDSGSGELFFGEGSRLTVL.

The rearrangement joins TRBV18 to TRBJ1-1; TRBD1 aligns across 7 bases. The J segment lost 0 bases and the V segment lost 0 bases, leaving 4 bases of the junction unmatched. Germline CDR1 reads KGHSH; CDR2 reads LQKENI. The CDR3 extends over 16 amino acids. The chain's CDR3 is CASSPPTGLVNTEAFF. The CDR3 nucleotides read TGTGCCAGCTCACCACCGACAGGGTTGGTGAACACTGAAGCTTTCTTT.

This clone came up once. The gene calls are TRBV12-5 and TRBJ1-2; unclear D gene. The ends were cut back, 2 bases at V and 8 bases at J, with 15 bases in the middle. The CDR3 has 14 residues. Germline CDR1 reads LGHNT; CDR2 reads FRNRAP. CDR3 DNA: TGTGCTAGTGGTTTGCCCTTGACCTCTGCCGGCTACACCTTC. Residues: CASGLPLTSAGYTF.

The genes are TRBV27 and TRBJ2-2; D is unresolved. The V gene's germline CDR1 is MNHEY and CDR2 SMNVEV (reference sequence). Deletions cut 2 bases from V and 13 bases from J, with 20 bases between. The CDR3 runs to 15 residues. The CDR3 reads CASSLKSAQPGWLFF. The CDR3 coding sequence is TGTGCCAGCAGTTTAAAGTCAGCCCAACCGGGTTGGCTGTTTTTT.

Worth noting for this clone: A read error may account for a junction end that differs from germline. The chain employs TRBV5-8 and TRBJ2-3; D ambiguous. The CDR3 runs to 13 residues. In germline, CDR1 is SGHTS, CDR2 YDEGEE. CDR3 DNA: TGTGCGAGCAGTGGCGGACCCACAGATACGCAGTATTTT. This encodes CASSGGPTDTQYF.

CDR3 sequence (DNA): TGTGCCAGCAGCTTAGGTCGGAGGACGGATCCTAGTGAAAAACTGTTTTTT. Amino acid sequence: CASSLGRRTDPSEKLFF. The chain uses TRBV11-2 and TRBJ1-4, with D unclear. The CDR3 has 17 amino acids. V dropped 1 base and J dropped 7 bases, with 19 bases sitting between them. The V gene's germline CDR1 is SGHAT and CDR2 FQNNGV.

This clone has just a few counts. The chain employs TRBV6-1 and TRBJ1-5; D not certain. Germline V lookup: CDR1 MNHNS, CDR2 SASEGT. The CDR3 loop spans 14 amino acids. Between the trimmed V and J ends, which lost 7 bases and 1 base, there was a span of 11 bases. CDR3 amino acids: CASTNTGSNQPQHF. The CDR3 bases are TGTGCCAGCACTAACACGGGGAGCAATCAGCCCCAGCATTTT.

The chain combines TRBV30 with TRBJ1-2, with D uncertain. The CDR3 totals 14 residues. The germline V gene encodes CDR1 GTSNPN and CDR2 SVGIG (reference sequence). The V gene lost 1 base and the J gene lost 7 bases, with 16 bases spanning the gap. Here the CDR3 reads CAWSGVSQGFGYTF. Here the CDR3 DNA reads TGTGCCTGGAGTGGGGTCAGCCAAGGGTTTGGCTACACCTTC.

J is TRBJ2-4 and V is TRBV5-1; no reliable D call. Germline CDR1 and CDR2: SGHRS and YFSETQ. V shed 0 bases and J shed 0 bases, with 19 bases lying between them. There are 19 residues in the CDR3. CDR3 nucleotide sequence: TGCGCCAGCAGCTTGGTAGTTTCTTCGCGGTCGGGAGCCAAAAACATTCAGTACTTC. Residues: CASSLVVSSRSGAKNIQYF. Variable domain in full (rest from reference TRBV5-1 and TRBJ2-4): KAGVTQTPRYLIKTRGQQVTLSCSPISGHRSVSWYQQTPGQGLQFLFEYFSETQRNKGNFPGRFSGRQFSNSRSEMNVSTLELGDSALYLCASSLVVSSRSGAKNIQYFGAGTRLSVL.

The V gene is TRBV15, the J gene TRBJ2-2; D possibly corresponds to TRBD1 (5 bases). The length of the CDR3 is 16 residues. Looked up from germline, CDR1 is LNHNV and CDR2 is YYDKDF (reference sequence). The V gene lost 1 base and the J gene lost 0 bases, with 9 bases spanning the gap. The CDR3 sequence: CATSRGQQSNTGELFF. DNA for the CDR3: TGTGCCACCAGCAGAGGACAGCAGTCGAACACCGGGGAGCTGTTTTTT.